The clone carrying this T cell receptor (beta chain) came up once. Some clones are missing from TCRdb's copy, which holds only in-frame ones; the method was immunoSEQ multiplex PCR. The sample lists tens of thousands of clones, about 90% occurring once. Germline V CDR1 and CDR2: LNHNV, YYDKDF (reference sequence). The CDR3 has 15 amino acids. The V end lost 4 bases, the J end lost 3 bases, and 15 bases lay between the germline ends. These data belong to a study of T cell changes during pregnancy in multiple sclerosis. The clonotype comes from a female donor in good health, enrolled as a control in a pregnancy study. The V and J genes are TRBV15 and TRBJ1-1; maybe TRBD1 (6 bases). Here the sequenced sample was peripheral blood, taken in the first trimester of pregnancy. CDR3 loop: CATSKHVQGYTEAFF. DNA for the CDR3: TGTGCCACCAGCAAGCATGTTCAGGGGTACACTGAAGCTTTCTTT.